This record concerns one TCR beta chain sequence. Its antigen remains unidentified. As to time point: 20-29 weeks after completion of therapy. Per germline, CDR1 SGHTA and CDR2 FQGNSA. The CDR3 has 17 residues. V gave up 1 base and J gave up 4 bases; unmatched junction bases: 9. This sample was taken from a study of T cell therapy after organ transplantation. The wider study: CMV-specific T cells, median 1.92 x 10^8, were given as 2 to 6 intravenous infusions. 20 to 29 weeks after therapy completion, long-term post-therapy blood was collected. Study-wide results and caveats: Post-therapy reconstitution appeared to include transferred and endogenous clonotypes.

Sequencing was performed with immunoSEQ multiplex PCR; in TCRdb, only in-frame clones are kept and a portion is missing. The sample yields about 18,000 clones, less than 90% seen once. The receptor was derived from a human patient who had received a solid organ transplant and had CMV disease. T cells may partly derive from the graft donor. The material was CD8+ T cells from blood, obtained after autologous CMV-specific T cell therapy. The rearrangement links TRBV7-2 to TRBJ1-4, with 7 positions matching TRBD1. The DNA for the CDR3 is TGTGCCAGCAGCTTAGATTTGGGCGGGACAGATAATGAAAAACTGTTTTTT. Amino acids: CASSLDLGGTDNEKLFF.